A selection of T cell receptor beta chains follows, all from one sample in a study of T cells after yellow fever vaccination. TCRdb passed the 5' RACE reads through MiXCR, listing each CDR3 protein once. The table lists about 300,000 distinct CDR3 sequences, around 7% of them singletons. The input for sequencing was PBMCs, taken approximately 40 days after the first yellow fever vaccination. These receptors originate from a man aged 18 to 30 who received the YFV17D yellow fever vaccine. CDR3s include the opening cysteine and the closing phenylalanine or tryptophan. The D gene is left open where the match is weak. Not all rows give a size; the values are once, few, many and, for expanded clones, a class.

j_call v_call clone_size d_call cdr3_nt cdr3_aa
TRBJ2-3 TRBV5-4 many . TGTGCCAGCAGCCCGAGGGGGGAGATAGGCACGCAGTATTTT CASSPRGEIGTQYF
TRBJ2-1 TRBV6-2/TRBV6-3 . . TGTGCCAGCAAAGGACAGAGGCTAGGAGAGCAGTTCTTC CASKGQRLGEQFF
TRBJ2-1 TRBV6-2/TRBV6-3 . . TGTGCCAGCAGTGGCCGGGGCCTACGTGACTCCTACAATGAGCAGTTCTTC CASSGRGLRDSYNEQFF
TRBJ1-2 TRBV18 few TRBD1 TGTGCCAGCTCATCCCAGACAGGGCTACGGAGGTATGGCTACACCTTC CASSSQTGLRRYGYTF
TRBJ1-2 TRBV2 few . TGTGCCAGCAGTGAATTTAGAGGGCGGCCTAATGGCTACACCTTC CASSEFRGRPNGYTF
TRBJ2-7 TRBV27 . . TGTGCCAGCAGTTCCTACGGGGGCTCGGGCGAGCAGTACTTC CASSSYGGSGEQYF
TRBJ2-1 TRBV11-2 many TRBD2 TGTGCCAGCAGCTCCCGGACTAGCGGGGGGATGTCATCCTACAATGAGCAGTTCTTC CASSSRTSGGMSSYNEQFF
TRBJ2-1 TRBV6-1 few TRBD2 TGTGCCAGCAGTCTCTTACTAGCGGGACCGAGCTCCTACAATGAGCAGTTCTTC CASSLLLAGPSSYNEQFF
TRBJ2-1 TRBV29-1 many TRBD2 TGCAGCGTTGAAGGACTAGCGGGGGACAATGAGCAGTTCTTC CSVEGLAGDNEQFF
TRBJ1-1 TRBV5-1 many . TGCGCCAGCAGCTCGGGGGGTCGGAACACTGAAGCTTTCTTT CASSSGGRNTEAFF